This T cell receptor beta chain was obtained from a study of blood T cell repertoires in COVID-19. Data came from immunoSEQ multiplex PCR; TCRdb stores just in-frame clones and leaves some out. The table includes approximately 390,000 clones, about 87% detected once. This clone was observed once. Those enrolled, adults aged 18 to 89 years, came from around 24 US areas. Self-reported history from a screening survey and questionnaire set each donor's cohort. All recovered Cohort 3 donors got two negative PCRs, got clearance, or saw symptom resolution. The sequence was obtained from a woman in her forties or fifties who had recovered from COVID-19. Sequencing was performed on PBMCs or T cells enriched from blood (not recorded which).

The DNA of the CDR3 is TGTGCCAGCAGCTCAACGGGTTATCAGCCCCAGCATTTT. It translates to CASSSTGYQPQHF. The V and J genes are TRBV11-2 and TRBJ1-5, with D uncertain. The CDR3 is 13 amino acids. Between the trimmed V and J ends, which lost 4 bases and 5 bases, there was a span of 9 bases. Per germline, CDR1 SGHAT and CDR2 FQNNGV.